This TCR beta chain appears in the sequencing data of a study of blood T cell repertoires in COVID-19. Residents of 24 US areas, aged 18 to 89 years, made up the participants. Germline loops: CDR1 SGHTS, CDR2 YDEGEE. This CDR3 region has 14 residues. V shed 0 bases and J shed 5 bases, with 9 bases lying between them. Assay used: immunoSEQ multiplex PCR; TCRdb lists only in-frame clones, some missing. The data hold some 200,000 clones, with 75% to 90% observed a single time. The sequenced material came from PBMCs or T cells enriched from blood (not recorded which). The rearrangement links TRBV5-8 to TRBJ2-1, with a weak D call TRBD1 (5 bases). This clonotype was obtained from a woman aged 18 to 35 in a cohort exposed to, infected with or recovered from COVID-19 (not recorded which). The CDR3 sequence is CASSLGVQDNEQFF. CDR3 DNA: TGTGCCAGCAGCTTGGGGGTACAGGACAATGAGCAGTTCTTC.